This T cell receptor (beta chain) was observed in a study of breast tumors, draining lymph nodes, adjacent tissues. Study findings and constraints: Tumor repertoires ranked between lymph nodes and nontumor tissue in diversity, with V and J gene preferences. Compared with basal-like, luminal-like tumors shared significantly more repertoire with nontumor tissue. The data were judged consistent with most tumor T cells coming from lymph node and expanding in tumor. Data only fit, rather than demonstrated, lymph node origin of most tumor T cells.

Axillary draining lymph nodes of breast cancer patients supplied the node samples. TCRdb redid the calling of the multiplex PCR reads with MiXCR, one entry per CDR3 protein. The sample gives under 250,000 distinct CDR3 sequences, about 34% of which show up once; around 1.5% is in the top ten. At least ten counts were recorded for this clonotype. The antigen remains unidentified. This CDR3 region has 16 residues. V shed 2 bases, J shed 6 bases, and the junction held 9 bases outside the gene matches. CDR1 and CDR2 from the germline V gene are LGHNT and FRNRAP. The V call is TRBV12-5, the J call TRBJ2-1; TRBD2 agrees at 8 bases. The clonotype originates from a female donor with breast cancer. Some clones in this sample may be carry-over from other donors' samples. The specimen was axillary lymph node tissue. The CDR3 loop is CASGLPRGGVINEQFF. In DNA form, the CDR3 reads TGTGCTAGTGGTTTGCCCCGGGGGGGAGTAATCAATGAGCAGTTCTTC.